This TCR beta chain is from a study of spatial heterogeneity in lung cancer. Study background: Each distinct TCR and UMI combination averaged more than ten appearances in raw reads.

This CDR3 spans 19 amino acids. J gave up 0 bases and V 5 bases, and 13 bases lay outside the gene matches. Germline lookup yields CDR1 MDHEN and CDR2 SYDVKM. TCRdb reprocessed the 5' RACE reads via MiXCR and lists one record per CDR3 protein. Of under 8,500 distinct CDR3 sequences listed, less than 6% were seen once; the top ten hold about 8.1%. This clonotype was seen a handful of times. Regarding time point: sample taken at primary tumor resection. In each case, whole RNA from tumor, nontumor lung or frozen PBMC was sequenced unsorted. Sample: normal lung tissue next to the tumor, taken at surgery. The receptor comes from a female donor with early-stage non-small cell lung cancer. The J gene is TRBJ2-1, the V gene TRBV28; 10 positions agree with TRBD2. CDR3 loop: CASSGHLASGGRSYNEQFF. In DNA, the CDR3 is TGTGCCAGCAGTGGCCACCTCGCTAGCGGGGGACGCTCCTACAATGAGCAGTTCTTC.